A single sample gave rise to the 10 T cell receptor beta chains below, sequenced in a study of blood T cell repertoires in COVID-19. Sequenced by immunoSEQ multiplex PCR; TCRdb stores in-frame clones only, minus some. The table includes a few hundred thousand clones, approximately 88% detected once. Sequencing was carried out using peripheral blood. Receptors originate from a man between 40 and 49 years old with acute or convalescent COVID-19.

The chain couples TRBV13 to TRBJ2-4, with TRBD1 matching over 7 bases. The trim removed 5 bases at V and 13 bases at J, leaving 11 bases unmatched. The CDR3 sequence is 13 residues long. CDR1 is PRHDT and CDR2 is FYEKMQ in the germline V gene (reference sequence). CDR3: CASSKDGQAEQYF. The CDR3 coding sequence is TGTGCCAGCAGCAAAGACGGACAGGCTGAACAGTACTTC.

The chain employs TRBV7-2 and TRBJ1-2; D is unresolved. This CDR3 region has 15 residues. Trimming shortened V by 5 bases and J by 8 bases, and 21 bases separated the two germline ends. Germline V gene lookup returns CDR1 SGHTA and CDR2 FQGNSA. CDR3 sequence reads: CASSKRSLRVVGYTF. The CDR3 DNA is TGTGCCAGCAGCAAGAGAAGTTTACGGGTAGTCGGCTACACCTTC.

This clone was seen only a few times. The chain links TRBV19 to TRBJ2-7; the D gene is possibly TRBD1 (6 bases). The CDR3 totals 13 residues. CDR1 is LNHDA and CDR2 is SQIVND in the germline V gene (reference sequence). Trimming took off 4 bases at V and 0 bases at J, with 7 bases between the two ends. The CDR3 DNA reads as TGTGCCAGTAGTAGGACAGCCTCCTACGAGCAGTACTTC. Translation gives CASSRTASYEQYF.

The chain couples TRBV7-2 to TRBJ1-1, with D possibly TRBD1 on 5 matching bases. This CDR3 contains 16 residues. Germline CDR1 reads SGHTA; CDR2 reads FQGNSA. V lost 1 base and J 4 bases, leaving 16 bases between the germline ends. This CDR3 reads CASSLGVLGQSTEAFF. The CDR3 DNA reads TGTGCCAGCAGCTTAGGGGTTTTGGGGCAGTCCACTGAAGCTTTCTTT.

The CDR3 loop is CASSYSLAGGHLDTQYF. In DNA, the CDR3 is TGTGCCAGCAGTTACTCGCTAGCGGGGGGCCACCTAGATACGCAGTATTTT. V usage is TRBV6-2 or TRBV6-3 and J usage is TRBJ2-3, with 11 bases aligning to TRBD2. The ends lost 0 bases at V and 5 bases at J; junction bases unmatched: 7. Germline V gene lookup returns CDR1 MNHEY and CDR2 SVGEGT. This CDR3 spans 17 amino acids.

The rearrangement links TRBV7-9 to TRBJ2-1, with 11 nucleotides matching TRBD2. Germline loops: CDR1 SEHNR, CDR2 FQNEAQ (reference sequence). The CDR3 length is 14 residues. V trimming: 5 bases; J trimming: 10 bases; junction bases outside the gene matches: 7. The CDR3, as DNA: TGTGCCAGCAGCCTTAGCGGGGGGGCAAACGAGCAGTTCTTC. Translated: CASSLSGGANEQFF.

The chain has TRBV11-2 and TRBJ1-5; weak D call: TRBD1 (6 bases). Deletions cut 1 base from V and 4 bases from J, with 8 bases between. The CDR3 totals 14 residues. Germline V gives CDR1 SGHAT, CDR2 FQNNGV. This CDR3 reads CASSLVGGNQPQHF. CDR3 sequence (DNA): TGTGCCAGCAGCTTAGTAGGGGGAAATCAGCCCCAGCATTTT.

J is TRBJ2-5 and V is TRBV6-5, with 7 bases aligning to TRBD2. The CDR3 loop spans 16 amino acids. Germline CDR1 reads MNHEY; CDR2 reads SVGAGI. J lost 5 bases, V lost 3 bases, and 12 bases had no gene match. In nucleotides, the CDR3 is TGTGCCAGCAGTTATTCCTTATGGCGGGGGAAGGAGACCCAGTACTTC. Translation: CASSYSLWRGKETQYF.

The chain joins TRBV5-1 to TRBJ1-6, with 9 bases lining up with TRBD1. This CDR3 region has 15 residues. The V gene end was trimmed by 0 bases and the J gene end by 7 bases; junction bases not matched to a gene: 2. Germline V CDR1 and CDR2: SGHRS, YFSETQ. This chain's CDR3 is CASSLGTGVNSPLHF. CDR3 DNA: TGCGCCAGCAGCTTGGGGACAGGGGTGAATTCACCCCTCCACTTT.

The J gene is TRBJ2-1, the V gene TRBV9; 9 nucleotides match TRBD1. Losses at the gene ends were 3 bases for V and 4 bases for J; bases not matched to a gene: 11. Germline V gene sequence: CDR1 SGDLS, CDR2 YYNGEE. The CDR3 totals 17 residues. This CDR3 is CASSAQSPGQGYNEQFF. The CDR3 DNA reads TGTGCCAGCAGCGCCCAGTCACCGGGACAGGGATACAATGAGCAGTTCTTC.